This TCR beta chain was obtained from a study of blood T cell repertoires in COVID-19. Looked up from germline, CDR1 is MNHEY and CDR2 is SMNVEV (reference sequence). Trimming removed 7 bases from V and 4 bases from J; junction bases left unmatched: 6. This CDR3 comprises 15 residues. Per the original methods: Reference gene primers were amplified, and this amplification served to estimate nucleated cell counts. The table came from immunoSEQ multiplex PCR; TCRdb's copy has only in-frame clones and leaves some out. Clonal size and the V and J genes are those of that table, whereas D and trimming came from the DNA. The sample consists of about 280,000 clones, around 89% of them appearing once.

V is TRBV27 and J is TRBJ1-3; TRBD1 aligns across 11 bases. Input material: PBMCs or T cells enriched from blood (not recorded which). The receptor was derived from a woman between 18 and 29 years old with acute COVID-19. Written as DNA, the CDR3 is TGTGCCAGCAAGGGACAGGGGGAACTCGGAAACACCATATATTTT. Translated: CASKGQGELGNTIYF.